This T cell receptor (beta chain) stems from a study of T cells expressing NK-cell markers. About the study: Obtained from sorted CD3+CD56+NKG2C+, CD3+CD56+NKG2C- and CD3+CD56-NKG2C+ T cells were the TCR beta repertoires. Sequencing covered eight donors, seven HCMV-seropositive and one seronegative.

TCRdb reprocessed the 5' RACE reads; each CDR3 protein has one entry and no DNA is given. The sample has roughly 420,000 distinct CDR3 sequences. The CDR3 length is 14 residues. This TCR was recovered from a woman aged 18 to 75 in good health. The chain couples TRBV12-3 or TRBV12-4 to TRBJ1-2. The material sequenced was blood T cells: a sorted CD56 or NKG2C T cell subset, CD4+ or CD8+ T cells, or bulk PBMC T cells (not recorded which). Here the CDR3 reads CASSFGPTIYGYTF.